Below, 3 T cell receptor beta chains from the same sample are listed, as sequenced in a study of immune cell composition in non-small cell lung cancer. Normal lung sampling was at least 3 cm from the tumour, as distant as possible. Sequencing was performed with immunoSEQ multiplex PCR; in TCRdb, only in-frame clones are kept and a portion is missing. The sample contains about 7,900 clones, roughly two thirds of which appear only once. The source material was non-adjacent lung tissue. These receptor sequences come from a human donor with non-small cell lung cancer.

By sample fraction, this clone is medium-sized. J is TRBJ1-3 and V is TRBV5-1; weak D call: TRBD1 (5 bases). The CDR3 consists of 15 residues. V lost 3 bases, J lost 0 bases, and 10 bases lay in between. Germline-derived CDR1 and CDR2 are SGHRS and YFSETQ. Here the CDR3 reads CASSSGDFSGNTIYF. CDR3 DNA sequence: TGCGCCAGCAGCTCGGGGGACTTCTCTGGAAACACCATATATTTT.

This clone was found once. The rearrangement uses TRBV13 and TRBJ2-1, with 13 bases identical to TRBD2. This CDR3 spans 19 amino acids. In germline, CDR1 is PRHDT, CDR2 FYEKMQ (reference sequence). V shed 1 base and J 9 bases; nucleotides not matched to a gene: 15. The CDR3: CASSLANPKTSGGGIEQFF. Written as DNA, the CDR3 is TGTGCCAGCAGCTTAGCCAATCCTAAAACTAGCGGGGGGGGTATTGAGCAGTTCTTC.

This clone was detected only once. The CDR3 loop reads CASKTTGGTNYGYTF. DNA of the CDR3: TGTGCCAGCAAAACCACAGGGGGGACTAACTATGGCTACACCTTC. The rearrangement joins TRBV6-1 to TRBJ1-2; 8 nucleotides agree with TRBD1. The CDR3 sequence is 15 residues long. In germline, CDR1 is MNHNS, CDR2 SASEGT. V was pared by 7 bases and J by 0 bases, with 7 bases of the junction left unmatched.